This T cell receptor (beta chain) comes out of a study of yellow fever vaccine responses in identical twins. Study-wide results and limits: Reports say the vaccine T cell response in twins looked partly convergent and partly personalized.

Concerning this clonotype itself: Its antigen is still unknown.

TCRdb used MiXCR to reprocess the RT-PCR reads, holding one entry per CDR3 protein. This sample has 15,000 to 20,000 distinct CDR3 sequences, with roughly 72% found just once. The CDR3 has 14 amino acids. Between the trimmed V and J ends, which lost 4 bases and 8 bases, there was a span of 17 bases. Looked up from germline, CDR1 is SQVTM and CDR2 is ANQGSEA. This receptor was obtained from a woman aged 18-29 years who received the yellow fever vaccine. The V and J genes are TRBV29-1 and TRBJ1-4, with D perhaps matching TRBD1 (6 bases). The sample here was T cells from blood (PBMCs), unsorted or a sorted subset (not recorded which), taken before or after yellow fever vaccination (not recorded which). The CDR3 is CSVVYGGQTEKLFF. In DNA, the CDR3 is TGCAGCGTTGTTTATGGGGGGCAGACCGAAAAACTGTTTTTT.